The sequence of this TCR beta chain was determined in a study of blood T cell repertoires in COVID-19. Using immunoSEQ multiplex PCR, the repertoire was profiled, and TCRdb retains in-frame clones only, with some absent. The top ten clones hold 13% of a sample with 120,000 to 150,000 clones, about 84% of them seen once. The source is a man aged 55 to 70 with active or convalescent COVID-19. What was sequenced was peripheral blood.

The CDR3 loop is CASSVLKTGGAYGYTF. In DNA, the CDR3 is TGTGCCAGCAGCGTTCTTAAGACAGGGGGGGCCTATGGCTACACCTTC. The chain joins TRBV21-1 to TRBJ1-2; TRBD1 is the table's D call, not checked against the DNA. TRBV21-1 is given as a pseudogene. This CDR3 spans 16 amino acids.